The present TCR beta chain was sequenced within a study of T cells in localized non-small cell lung cancer. Study results and caveats: As only one tumor region underwent sequencing, heterogeneity remains possible. Elevated blood T cell density was associated with longer overall survival. Appearing in adjacent lung were a median about 59 of the top 100 tumor clones.

Trimming left V 2 bases short and J 0 bases short, with 10 bases between. The CDR3 has 14 residues. Germline CDR1 GTSNPN, CDR2 SVGIG (reference sequence). Produced via immunoSEQ multiplex PCR; TCRdb's table is partial and in-frame only. The data show nearly 4,500 clones, roughly 20% seen once. To note about this clone: The antigen is not known.

This clonotype was sampled from a female donor aged 60 or older with stage I lung adenocarcinoma. Sequences were derived from lung tumor tissue, sampled before any cancer treatment. V usage is TRBV30 and J usage is TRBJ1-2; the D is unclear. The chain's CDR3 is CAWSRAVSNYGYTF. As DNA, the CDR3 is TGTGCCTGGAGTCGGGCCGTGTCTAACTATGGCTACACCTTC.